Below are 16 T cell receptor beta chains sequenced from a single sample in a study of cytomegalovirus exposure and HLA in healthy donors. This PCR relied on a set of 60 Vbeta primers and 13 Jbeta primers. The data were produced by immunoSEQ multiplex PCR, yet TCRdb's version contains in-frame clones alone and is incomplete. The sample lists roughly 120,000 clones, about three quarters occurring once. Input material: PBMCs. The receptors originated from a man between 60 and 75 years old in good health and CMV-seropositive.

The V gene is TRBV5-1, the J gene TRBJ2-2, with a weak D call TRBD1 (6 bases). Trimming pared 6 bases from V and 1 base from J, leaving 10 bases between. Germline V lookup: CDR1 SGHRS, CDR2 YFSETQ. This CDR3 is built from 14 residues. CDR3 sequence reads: CASKRTENTGELFF. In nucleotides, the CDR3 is TGCGCCAGCAAACGGACAGAGAACACCGGGGAGCTGTTTTTT.

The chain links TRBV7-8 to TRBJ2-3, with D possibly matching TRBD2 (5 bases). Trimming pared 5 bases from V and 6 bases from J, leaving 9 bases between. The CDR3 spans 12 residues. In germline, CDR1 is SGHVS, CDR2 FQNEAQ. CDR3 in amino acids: CASSAGLDTQYF. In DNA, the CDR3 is TGTGCCAGCAGCGCGGGTTTGGATACGCAGTATTTT. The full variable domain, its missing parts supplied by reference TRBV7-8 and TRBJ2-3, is GAGVSQSPRYKVAKRGQDVALRCDPISGHVSLFWYQQALGQGPEFLTYFQNEAQLDKSGLPSDRFFAERPEGSVSTLKIQRTQQEDSAVYLCASSAGLDTQYFGPGTRLTVL.

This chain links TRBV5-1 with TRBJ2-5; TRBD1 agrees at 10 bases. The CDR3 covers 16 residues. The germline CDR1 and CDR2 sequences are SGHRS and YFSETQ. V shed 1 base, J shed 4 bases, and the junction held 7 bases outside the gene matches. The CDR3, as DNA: TGCGCCAGCAGCTTGTTAGGGACAGGGGTTGGAGAGACCCAGTACTTC. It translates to CASSLLGTGVGETQYF.

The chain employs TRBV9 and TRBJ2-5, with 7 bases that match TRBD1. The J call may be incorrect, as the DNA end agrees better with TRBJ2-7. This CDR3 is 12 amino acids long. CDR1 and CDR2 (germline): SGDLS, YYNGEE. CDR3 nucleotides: TGTGCCAGCAGCCGGGACAGCTACGAGCAGTACTTC. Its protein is CASSRDSYEQYF.

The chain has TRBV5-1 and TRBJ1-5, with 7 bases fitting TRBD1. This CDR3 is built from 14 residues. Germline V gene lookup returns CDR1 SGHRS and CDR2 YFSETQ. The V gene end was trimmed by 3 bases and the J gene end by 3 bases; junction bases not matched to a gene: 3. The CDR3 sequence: CASSSGTVNQPQHF. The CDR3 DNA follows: TGCGCCAGCAGCTCCGGGACAGTCAATCAGCCCCAGCATTTT.

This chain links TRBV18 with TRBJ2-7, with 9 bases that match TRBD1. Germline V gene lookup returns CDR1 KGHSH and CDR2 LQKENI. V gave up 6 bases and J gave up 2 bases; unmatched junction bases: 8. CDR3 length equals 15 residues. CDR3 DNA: TGTGCCAGCTCTTCGGACAGGGGAGGCCCCTACGAGCAGTACTTC. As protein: CASSSDRGGPYEQYF.

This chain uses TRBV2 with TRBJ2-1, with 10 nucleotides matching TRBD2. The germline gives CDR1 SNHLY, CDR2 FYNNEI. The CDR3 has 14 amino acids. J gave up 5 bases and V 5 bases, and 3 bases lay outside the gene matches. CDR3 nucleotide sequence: TGTGCCAGCAGTTCTACTAGCGGGAACAATGAGCAGTTCTTC. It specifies CASSSTSGNNEQFF.

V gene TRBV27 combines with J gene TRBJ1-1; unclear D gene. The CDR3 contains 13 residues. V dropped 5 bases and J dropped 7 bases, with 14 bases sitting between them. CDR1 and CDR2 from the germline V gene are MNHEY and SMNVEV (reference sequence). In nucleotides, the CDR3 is TGTGCCAGCAGTAATGAGGTCAGTCATGAAGCTTTCTTT. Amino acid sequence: CASSNEVSHEAFF.

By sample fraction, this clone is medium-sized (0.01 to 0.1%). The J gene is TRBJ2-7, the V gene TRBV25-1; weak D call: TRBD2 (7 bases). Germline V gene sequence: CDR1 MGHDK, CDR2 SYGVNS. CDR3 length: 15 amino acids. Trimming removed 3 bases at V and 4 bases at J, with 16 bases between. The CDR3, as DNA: TGTGCCAGCAGTGATCTTGCGGGGGCCGATTACGAGCAGTACTTC. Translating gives CASSDLAGADYEQYF.

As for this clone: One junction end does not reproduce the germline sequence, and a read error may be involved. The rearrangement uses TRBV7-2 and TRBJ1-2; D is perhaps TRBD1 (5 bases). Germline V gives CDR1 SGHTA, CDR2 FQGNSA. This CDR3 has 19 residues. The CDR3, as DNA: TGTGCCAGCAGCAAGAGCTGGGGGAGGAACCCGTACCTTAACTATGGCCACACCTTC. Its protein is CASSKSWGRNPYLNYGHTF.

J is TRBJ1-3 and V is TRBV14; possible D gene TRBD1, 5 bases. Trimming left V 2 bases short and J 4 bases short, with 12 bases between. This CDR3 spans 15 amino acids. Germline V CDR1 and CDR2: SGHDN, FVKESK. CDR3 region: CASSQWGVFGNTIYF. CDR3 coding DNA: TGTGCCAGCAGCCAATGGGGGGTATTCGGAAACACCATATATTTT.

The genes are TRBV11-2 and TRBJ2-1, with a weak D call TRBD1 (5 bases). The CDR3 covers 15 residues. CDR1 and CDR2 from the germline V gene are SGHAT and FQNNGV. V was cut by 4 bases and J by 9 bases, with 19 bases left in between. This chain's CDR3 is CASSSDPFGAREQFF. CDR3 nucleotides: TGTGCCAGCAGCTCGGACCCCTTTGGGGCTCGTGAGCAGTTCTTC.

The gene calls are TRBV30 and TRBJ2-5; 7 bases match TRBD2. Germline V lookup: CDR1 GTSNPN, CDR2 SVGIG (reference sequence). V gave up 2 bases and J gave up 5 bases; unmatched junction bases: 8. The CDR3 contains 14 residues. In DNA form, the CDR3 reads TGTGCCTGGAGTCCCAACGGGGGGTCCGAGACCCAGTACTTC. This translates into CAWSPNGGSETQYF.

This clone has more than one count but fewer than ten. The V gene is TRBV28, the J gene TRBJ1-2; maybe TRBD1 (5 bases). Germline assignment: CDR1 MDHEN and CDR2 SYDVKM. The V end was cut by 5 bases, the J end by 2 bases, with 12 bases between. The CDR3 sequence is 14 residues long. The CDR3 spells CASSAAGGNYGYTF. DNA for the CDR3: TGTGCCAGCAGTGCCGCGGGGGGGAACTATGGCTACACCTTC.

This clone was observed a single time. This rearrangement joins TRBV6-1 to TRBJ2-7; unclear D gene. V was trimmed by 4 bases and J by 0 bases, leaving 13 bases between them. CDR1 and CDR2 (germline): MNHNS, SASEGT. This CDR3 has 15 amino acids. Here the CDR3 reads CASSADPGGSYEQYF. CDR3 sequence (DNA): TGTGCCAGCAGTGCCGACCCCGGCGGCTCCTACGAGCAGTACTTC.

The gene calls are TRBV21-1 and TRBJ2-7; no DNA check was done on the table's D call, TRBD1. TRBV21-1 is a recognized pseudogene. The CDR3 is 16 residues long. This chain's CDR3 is CASSPSGDRVSYEQYF. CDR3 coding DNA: TGTGCCAGCAGCCCCAGCGGGGACAGGGTCTCCTACGAGCAGTACTTC.